The clone carrying this T cell receptor beta chain has only a few counts. Its antigen remains unidentified. These data belong to a study of T cell repertoires in cytomegalovirus infection. Across the study: Recently identified HLA-C-restricted CMV epitopes were among the peptides used. CMV infection plus the matching HLA type was flagged by public TCR beta signatures. General study points: Across the ex vivo response, the dominant clonotypes were HLA-C-restricted CMV-specific TCR beta clonotypes.

In TCRdb, the reads were re-called with MiXCR into one record per CDR3 protein. This sample has roughly 920,000 distinct CDR3 sequences; roughly 30% occur once, and the top ten carry more than 13%. Looked up from germline, CDR1 is MDHEN and CDR2 is SYDVKM. The CDR3 is made up of 14 amino acids. V lost 0 bases and J 1 base, leaving 3 bases between the germline ends. This sequence was found in a human donor in good health (CMV status not recorded). Some clones in this sample may be carry-over from other donors' samples. The sample here was cultured CD8+ T cells from PBMCs, taken from culture after CMV antigen stimulation. This chain uses TRBV28 with TRBJ2-2; D is ambiguous. CDR3 sequence reads: CASSLWGNTGELFF. The CDR3, as DNA: TGTGCCAGCAGTTTATGGGGGAACACCGGGGAGCTGTTTTTT. Combining the CDR3 with reference TRBV28 and TRBJ2-2 gives the whole variable domain DVKVTQSSRYLVKRTGEKVFLECVQDMDHENMFWYRQDPGLGLRLIYFSYDVKMKEKGDIPEGYSVSREKKERFSLILESASTNQTSMYLCASSLWGNTGELFFGEGSRLTVL.